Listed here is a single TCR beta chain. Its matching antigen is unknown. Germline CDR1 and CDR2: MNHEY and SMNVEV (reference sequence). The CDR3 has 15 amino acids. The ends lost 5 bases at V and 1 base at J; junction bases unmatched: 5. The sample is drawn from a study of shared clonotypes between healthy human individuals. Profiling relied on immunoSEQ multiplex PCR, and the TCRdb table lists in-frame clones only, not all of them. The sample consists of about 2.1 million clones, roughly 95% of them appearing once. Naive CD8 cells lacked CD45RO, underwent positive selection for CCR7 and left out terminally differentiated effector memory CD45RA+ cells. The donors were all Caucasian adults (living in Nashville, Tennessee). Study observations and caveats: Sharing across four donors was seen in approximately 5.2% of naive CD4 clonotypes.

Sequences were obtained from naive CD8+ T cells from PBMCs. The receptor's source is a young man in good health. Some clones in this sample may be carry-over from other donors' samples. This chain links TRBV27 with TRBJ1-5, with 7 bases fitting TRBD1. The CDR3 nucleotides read TGTGCCAGCAGTCCGGGACAGCCAAGCAATCAGCCCCAGCATTTT. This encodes CASSPGQPSNQPQHF.